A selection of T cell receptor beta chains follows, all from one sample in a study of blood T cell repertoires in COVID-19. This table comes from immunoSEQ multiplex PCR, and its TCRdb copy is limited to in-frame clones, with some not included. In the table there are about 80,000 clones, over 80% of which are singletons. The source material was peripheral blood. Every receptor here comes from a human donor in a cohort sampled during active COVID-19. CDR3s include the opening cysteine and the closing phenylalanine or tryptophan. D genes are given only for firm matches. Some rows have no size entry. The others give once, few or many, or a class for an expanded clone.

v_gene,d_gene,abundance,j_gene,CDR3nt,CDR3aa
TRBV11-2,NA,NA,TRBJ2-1,TGTGCCAGCAGCTTAGATGGGGCGGAGCAGTTCTTC,CASSLDGAEQFF
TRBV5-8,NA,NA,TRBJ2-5,TGTGCCAGCAGCTCCGCCCGACGGGGGGAGACCCAGTACTTC,CASSSARRGETQYF
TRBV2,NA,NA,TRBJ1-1,TGTGCCAGCAGTGAGGTAGGGAGGAACACTGAAGCTTTCTTT,CASSEVGRNTEAFF
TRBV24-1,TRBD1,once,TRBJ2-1,TGTGCCACCAGTGATTTTGCACAGGGGGCTAATGAGCAGTTCTTC,CATSDFAQGANEQFF
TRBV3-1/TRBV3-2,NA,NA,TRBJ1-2,TGTGCCAGCAGCCGCATAACGAGGCAGGGAGGTAGTGGCTACACCTTC,CASSRITRQGGSGYTF
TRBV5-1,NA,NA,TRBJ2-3,TGCGCCAGCAGCTTGGCCGGGCGGCGGACTAGCACAGATACGCAGTATTTT,CASSLAGRRTSTDTQYF
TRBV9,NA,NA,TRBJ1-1,TGTGCCAGCAGCCCGACCTGGGCCTTCTTT,CASSPTWAFF
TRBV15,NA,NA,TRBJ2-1,TGTGCCACCAGCAGAGGGGGCGCTAGTATGAATGAGCAGTTCTTC,CATSRGGASMNEQFF
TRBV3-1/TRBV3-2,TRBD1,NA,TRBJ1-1,TGTGCCAGCAGCCAAGAGTGGACAGGGTCGAACACTGAAGCTTTCTTT,CASSQEWTGSNTEAFF
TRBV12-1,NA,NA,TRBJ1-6,TGTGCCAGCACCCGGGATTCACCCCTCCACTTT,CASTRDSPLHF
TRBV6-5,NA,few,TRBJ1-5,TGTGCCAGCAGTTCCACAGGGATTCAACAGCCCCAGCATTTT,CASSSTGIQQPQHF
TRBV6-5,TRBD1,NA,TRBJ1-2,TGTGCCAGCAGTTCCTTGGACAGGGTCGGTGGCTACACCTTC,CASSSLDRVGGYTF
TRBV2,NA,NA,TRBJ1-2,TGTGCCAGCAGCAGTGTCACCTATGGCTACACCTTC,CASSSVTYGYTF
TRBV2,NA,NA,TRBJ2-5,TGTGCCAGCAGTGAAGCGCGGGTGCAAGAGACCCAGTACTTC,CASSEARVQETQYF
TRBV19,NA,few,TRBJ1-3,TGTGCCAGTAGTATTTTGCACAGCGGAGGAAACACCATATATTTT,CASSILHSGGNTIYF
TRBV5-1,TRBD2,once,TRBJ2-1,TGCGCCAGCAGTCCGACTAGCGGGGCTTACAATGAGCAGTTCTTC,CASSPTSGAYNEQFF
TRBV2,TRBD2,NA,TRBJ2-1,TGTGCCAGCAGTCCGACTAGCGGGAGGGCCGGTGAGCAGTTCTTC,CASSPTSGRAGEQFF
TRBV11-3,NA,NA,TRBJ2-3,TGTGCCAGCAGCTTAGATGGGCAGGGGGATACGCAGTATTTT,CASSLDGQGDTQYF
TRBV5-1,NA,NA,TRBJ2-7,TGCGCCAGCAGCCCCCGGACAGACGCCCACGAGCAGTACTTC,CASSPRTDAHEQYF
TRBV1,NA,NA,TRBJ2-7,TGCACCAGCAGCCATAGACAGGTAAAGCGGGAGGGCCTGTACGAGCAGTACTTC,CTSSHRQVKREGLYEQYF
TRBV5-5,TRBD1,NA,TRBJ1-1,TGTGCCAGCAGCTTAAGACAGGGAAACACTGAAGCTTTCTTT,CASSLRQGNTEAFF
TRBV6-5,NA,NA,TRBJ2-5,TGTGCCAGCAGTCTCAGACAGAGCCGGGAGACCCAGTACTTC,CASSLRQSRETQYF